The clone carrying this TCR beta chain was recorded a few times. The antigen is undetermined. This sample is drawn from a study of cytomegalovirus exposure and HLA in healthy donors. Whole-study results and caveats: By a later analysis, the bulk of CMV-associated TCR beta chains appeared HLA-restricted.

J gave up 0 bases and V 8 bases, and 20 bases lay outside the gene matches. The germline V gene encodes CDR1 SNHLY and CDR2 FYNNEI. The CDR3 spans 20 residues. 13 Jbeta primers and 60 Vbeta primers were used for the PCR. The method was immunoSEQ multiplex PCR; TCRdb's version includes in-frame clones alone and lacks a portion of them. The sample carries more than 95,000 clones, 10% to 15% recorded once. The sequencing input was PBMCs. The chain recombines TRBV2 with TRBJ2-4; 9 bases line up with TRBD2. The clonotype originates from a man aged 35 to 55 in good health and CMV-seropositive. The CDR3: CASSAFPMTSGDLAKNIQYF. The CDR3 DNA follows: TGTGCCAGCTCAGCATTTCCCATGACTAGCGGAGATCTAGCCAAAAACATTCAGTACTTC.